The rows below give T cell receptor beta chains drawn from one sample of a study of cytomegalovirus exposure and HLA in healthy donors. Only in-frame clones appear in the TCRdb table, and some are missing; sequencing was by immunoSEQ multiplex PCR. The table includes 55,000 to 70,000 clones, about two thirds detected once. Sequenced: PBMCs. Receptor source: a woman aged 60-75 years in good health and CMV-seropositive. Both conserved end residues are trimmed from each CDR3.

ASRETWTETNEKLF,TRBJ1-4,TRBV4-1
ASSLRTGVGEKLF,TRBJ1-4,TRBV18
ASRGGLAVGEQY,TRBJ2-7,TRBV2
AWSRSGTGDGQPQH,TRBJ1-5,TRBV30
ASSLSLAETIY,TRBJ1-3,TRBV7-7
ASSYSRGGHQPQH,TRBJ1-5,TRBV6-5
ASSRTVTDTQY,TRBJ2-3,TRBV6-1
ASSFSTDTQY,TRBJ2-3,TRBV7-2
ASSPNTGVGNGSPLH,TRBJ1-6,TRBV18
ASSLAGTSGGVLF,TRBJ2-1,TRBV27
ASSFSGSSYEQY,TRBJ2-7,TRBV5-1
ASSLERVSYEQY,NA,TRBV7-2
AITEGQMNTEAF,TRBJ1-1,TRBV10-3
ASSRTGDGSPLH,TRBJ1-6,TRBV4-3
ASSRHVNTEAF,TRBJ1-1,TRBV18
ASSYKGAYYEQY,TRBJ2-7,TRBV6-5
ASSYSGGVGYEQY,TRBJ2-7,TRBV6-5
ASSQDGISYNEQF,TRBJ2-1,TRBV4-2
ASSSATGGRRAF,TRBJ1-1,TRBV5-6
ASSPRGTPTNEKLF,TRBJ1-4,TRBV18
ASSPLLDRGDYEQY,TRBJ2-7,TRBV11-2
ASSLGGGNQPQH,TRBJ1-5,TRBV28
ASSGEAGANVLT,TRBJ2-6,TRBV2
ASSLDGTGIHTEAF,TRBJ1-1,TRBV5-1
SVERPNYEQR,TRBJ2-7,TRBV29-1
ASSPGYSTGTVKAF,TRBJ1-1,TRBV11-2
ARPPAGTGRSQY,TRBJ2-7,TRBV10-1
ASSTNDRVLAETQY,TRBJ2-5,TRBV27
ASSEQEPYEQY,TRBJ2-7,TRBV2
ASSLIGRGTEAF,TRBJ1-1,TRBV6-1
ASTTGQGNYGYT,TRBJ1-2,TRBV19
ASKLAGSYNEQF,TRBJ2-1,TRBV5-1
ASSESEGWDGYT,TRBJ1-2,TRBV5-6
ASMGGPNYGYT,TRBJ1-2,TRBV19
ASSRRHGGGDTEAF,TRBJ1-1,TRBV4-1
ASSSLQGAGYGYT,TRBJ1-2,TRBV5-4
ASSLVIGGGANDEAF,TRBJ1-1,TRBV18
ATWTGGTGELF,TRBJ2-2,TRBV6-5
ASSSPGRGQMVNTEAF,TRBJ1-1,TRBV27
ASSPWDSQVYEQY,TRBJ2-7,TRBV18
ASSSYYSGPNTGELF,TRBJ2-2,TRBV7-2